This T cell receptor beta chain stems from a study of early T cells in non-severe SARS-CoV-2 infection. TCRdb independently ran MiXCR on the 5' RACE reads; one entry per CDR3 protein. The sample shows around 29,000 distinct CDR3 sequences, 9% to 10% of them seen only once. The CDR3 has 15 residues. Trimming took off 1 base at V and 6 bases at J, with 11 bases between the two ends. CDR1 and CDR2 from the germline V gene are SGHKS and YYEKEE (reference sequence). The sample consisted of whole blood. The clonotype was recovered from an adult who was a healthcare worker with PCR-confirmed SARS-CoV-2 infection or an uninfected control (not recorded which). This chain joins TRBV5-5 and TRBJ1-6; D perhaps matches TRBD1 (6 bases). CDR3 nucleotide sequence: TGTGCCAGCAGCTTGTACGGACAGCCTAATTCACCCCTCCACTTT. Residues: CASSLYGQPNSPLHF. Full variable domain (missing parts from reference TRBV5-5 and TRBJ1-6): DAGVTQSPTHLIKTRGQQVTLRCSPISGHKSVSWYQQVLGQGPQFIFQYYEKEERGRGNFPDRFSARQFPNYSSELNVNALLLGDSALYLCASSLYGQPNSPLHFGNGTRLTVT.